The clone carrying this TCR beta chain was recorded many times. Its target is not known. The data derive from a study of early T cells in non-severe SARS-CoV-2 infection. Study observations and caveats: VDJdb matching favored anti-spike CD8 responses, missing private and CD4 specificities.

The CDR3 is made up of 14 amino acids. Germline V gives CDR1 SGHTA, CDR2 FQGNSA. With 3 bases removed from V and 4 bases from J, the gap between germline ends came to 13 bases. The protocol attached unique molecular identifiers to individual cDNA molecules. TCRdb redid the calling of the 5' RACE reads with MiXCR, one entry per CDR3 protein. The table includes roughly 110,000 distinct CDR3 sequences, around 10% detected once. V is TRBV7-2 and J is TRBJ2-7; TRBD2 is a possible D gene (6 bases). The sequenced sample was whole blood. The origin of this receptor is an adult who was a healthcare worker with PCR-confirmed SARS-CoV-2 infection or an uninfected control (not recorded which). The CDR3 spells CASSLAGTSYEQYF. CDR3 sequence (DNA): TGTGCCAGCAGCTTGGCCGGGACTTCTTACGAGCAGTACTTC.